These T cell receptor beta chains were read from a single sample in a study of blood T cell repertoires in COVID-19. Libraries were prepared by immunoSEQ multiplex PCR; TCRdb keeps only in-frame clonotypes and omits some of them. The sample yields about 180,000 clones, about 85% seen once. The sequenced sample consisted of peripheral blood. The receptor source for this set is a woman aged 25-40 years with active or convalescent COVID-19. CDR3s include the opening cysteine and the closing phenylalanine or tryptophan. D genes are given only for firm matches. Not every row has a clone size; where given, it reads once, few, many or a size class.

d_call	clone_size	v_call	j_call	cdr3_aa	cdr3_nt
NA	NA	TRBV9	TRBJ2-7	CASSVGLGGAYEQYF	TGTGCCAGCAGCGTAGGGCTCGGGGGTGCCTACGAGCAGTACTTC
TRBD1	NA	TRBV27	TRBJ2-5	CASRRPGQVQETQYF	TGTGCCAGCAGACGACCCGGACAGGTTCAAGAGACCCAGTACTTC
TRBD1	few	TRBV19	TRBJ2-7	CASSIAGTGPYEQYF	TGTGCCAGTAGTATAGCCGGGACAGGGCCCTACGAGCAGTACTTC
TRBD1	NA	TRBV18	TRBJ1-2	CASSPDRDALNGYTF	TGTGCCAGCTCACCGGACAGGGATGCCCTTAATGGCTACACCTTC
TRBD1	NA	TRBV10-2	TRBJ1-5	CASSDQTGGSNQPQHF	TGCGCCAGCAGTGACCAGACAGGGGGCAGCAATCAGCCCCAGCATTTT
NA	NA	TRBV30	TRBJ1-5	CAWSKPGVRNQPQHF	TGTGCCTGGAGCAAACCGGGGGTTCGCAATCAGCCCCAGCATTTT
NA	NA	TRBV6-1	TRBJ1-3	CASSSGGNTIYF	TGTGCCAGCAGTAGCGGTGGAAACACCATATATTTT
TRBD1	NA	TRBV5-1	TRBJ1-6	CASSLVGTVSSYNSPLHF	TGCGCCAGCAGCTTGGTAGGGACAGTAAGCTCCTATAATTCACCCCTCCACTTT
NA	NA	TRBV5-4	TRBJ2-7	CASSRLLGGSSYEQYF	TGTGCCAGCAGCAGGCTCCTGGGGGGAAGCTCCTACGAGCAGTACTTC
NA	NA	TRBV5-1	TRBJ1-1	CASSLGQFTEAFF	TGCGCCAGCAGCCTCGGACAGTTCACCGAAGCTTTCTTT
TRBD1	NA	TRBV7-2	TRBJ2-1	CASSSGQGASYNEQFF	TGTGCCAGCAGCTCGGGACAGGGAGCGTCCTACAATGAGCAGTTCTTC
NA	NA	TRBV5-1	TRBJ2-3	CASSLGQQYTDTQYF	TGCGCCAGCAGCTTGGGACAGCAATACACAGATACGCAGTATTTT
TRBD1	once	TRBV9	TRBJ1-2	CASSVSRGGSGYTF	TGTGCCAGCAGCGTTAGTAGAGGGGGCTCTGGCTACACCTTC
NA	NA	TRBV27	TRBJ2-4	CASSLGSADIQYF	TGTGCCAGCAGTTTAGGAAGCGCAGACATTCAGTACTTC
TRBD1	once	TRBV5-6	TRBJ1-3	CASSRIPGTGRVPIYF	TGTGCCAGCAGCCGAATCCCCGGGACAGGGAGAGTCCCCATATATTTT
NA	NA	TRBV3-1/TRBV3-2	TRBJ2-5	CASSQGRERQETQYF	TGTGCCAGCAGCCAAGGCCGGGAGAGACAAGAGACCCAGTACTTC
TRBD1	NA	TRBV5-1	TRBJ2-3	CASSSAGQGRDTQYF	TGCGCCAGCAGCTCAGCCGGACAGGGAAGAGATACGCAGTATTTT